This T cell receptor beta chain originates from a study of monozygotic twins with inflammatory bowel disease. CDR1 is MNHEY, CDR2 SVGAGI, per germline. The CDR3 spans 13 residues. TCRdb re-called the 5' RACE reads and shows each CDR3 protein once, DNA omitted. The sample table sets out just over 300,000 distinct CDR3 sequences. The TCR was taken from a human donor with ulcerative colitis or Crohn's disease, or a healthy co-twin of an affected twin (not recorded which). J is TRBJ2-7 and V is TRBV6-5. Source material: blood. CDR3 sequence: CASSYSDSYEQYF.